One TCR beta chain is described in this entry. Its antigen remains unidentified. Using immunoSEQ multiplex PCR, the repertoire was profiled, and TCRdb retains in-frame clones only, with some absent. The repertoire holds under 85,000 clones, with more than 85% as singletons. This entry comes from a study of OX40 agonist ivuxolimab in advanced cancers. About the study: Dose-escalation patients' cancers were hepatocellular carcinoma, melanoma, renal cell or head and neck cancer. Study findings and constraints: Dose levels from 0.1 to 3.0 mg/kg saw CD4+ and CD8+ blood T cells expand clonally by week 6. People who partly responded at 0.1-3.0 mg/kg had some of the least clonal expansion seen.

CDR1 and CDR2 (germline): MNHNS, SASEGT. The length of the CDR3 is 12 residues. V was trimmed by 7 bases and J by 4 bases, leaving 10 bases between them. The sample was CD4+ or CD8+ T cells sorted from blood, taken in a trial of the OX40 agonist ivuxolimab. This TCR was sampled from an adult with an advanced solid tumor such as melanoma, head and neck, liver or kidney cancer. The V and J genes are TRBV6-1 and TRBJ1-2; D may be TRBD1 (5 bases). The CDR3 here is CASTGPGYGYTF. The CDR3 coding sequence is TGTGCCAGCACAGGGCCAGGCTATGGCTACACCTTC.